The 17 T cell receptor beta chains given below trace back to one sample, sequenced in a study of blood T cells in healthy people across ages. A J-beta primer mix and a sample-barcoded 5' primer were used in a second PCR of roughly 6 to 12 cycles. Via MiXCR, TCRdb re-called the 5' RACE reads, giving one row per CDR3 protein. Of some 700,000 distinct CDR3 sequences in the sample, around 46% were seen once. Sample: blood. The receptors were gathered from a woman aged 60-70 years in good health.

Only a few counts were recorded for this clonotype. This rearrangement joins TRBV10-3 to TRBJ1-2; D might be TRBD1 (5 bases). Germline V gene data show CDR1 as ENHRY and CDR2 as SYGVKD. Trimming stripped 10 bases from V and 4 bases from J, with 13 bases between. The CDR3 loop spans 12 amino acids. The CDR3 reads CATQGYFYGYTF. The CDR3 DNA reads TGTGCCACCCAGGGATACTTCTATGGCTACACCTTC.

This clonotype has only a few counts. The rearrangement joins TRBV12-3 or TRBV12-4 to TRBJ1-5; 7 positions match TRBD1. V lost 4 bases and J lost 4; bases outside the gene matches: 4. The CDR3 consists of 14 residues. CDR3 sequence reads: CASSSRGRNQPQHF. CDR3 DNA sequence: TGTGCCAGCAGTTCCAGGGGGAGGAATCAGCCCCAGCATTTT.

Note on this clonotype: This may stem from a read error, because a much larger clone lies one nucleotide away. This chain connects TRBV27 to TRBJ1-2; D gene ambiguous. Germline lookup yields CDR1 MNHEY and CDR2 SMNVEV (reference sequence). This CDR3 has 14 amino acids. CDR3 amino acids: CASSVSWQDDGYTF. The CDR3 DNA sequence: TGTGCCAGCAGTGTATCCTGGCAGGATGATGGCTACACCTTC.

This clonotype has a handful of counts. J is TRBJ2-3 and V is TRBV20-1; D is undetermined. CDR3 length: 13 amino acids. Trimming removed 1 base at V and 0 bases at J, with 5 bases between. The V gene's germline CDR1 is DFQATT and CDR2 SNEGSKA (reference sequence). The CDR3, as DNA: TGCAGTGCTAGAGCAGATAGCACAGATACGCAGTATTTT. Translating gives CSARADSTDTQYF.

The chain recombines TRBV4-1 with TRBJ2-7, with a tentative D call TRBD1 (5 bases). Germline V gives CDR1 MGHRA, CDR2 YSYEKL. The germline V and J ends were trimmed by 0 bases and 0 bases, with 9 bases remaining between them. The CDR3 runs 15 residues. The CDR3, as DNA: TGCGCCAGCAGCCAAGAACAGGTATACTCCTACGAGCAGTACTTC. Amino acid sequence: CASSQEQVYSYEQYF.

The chain employs TRBV20-1 and TRBJ2-1; no clear D. The CDR3 consists of 12 residues. V dropped 5 bases and J dropped 7 bases, with 12 bases sitting between them. In germline, CDR1 is DFQATT, CDR2 SNEGSKA (reference sequence). CDR3 bases: TGCAGTGCTCCCTGGGTGCTTAATGAGCAGTTCTTC. Translated: CSAPWVLNEQFF.

This chain links TRBV28 with TRBJ1-1, with unresolved D. CDR3 length equals 13 residues. Per the germline V gene, CDR1 is MDHEN and CDR2 is SYDVKM. Trimming removed 6 bases at V and 2 bases at J, with 10 bases between. The CDR3 spells CASRIGLNTEAFF. CDR3 nucleotide sequence: TGTGCCAGCAGAATCGGGTTAAACACTGAAGCTTTCTTT.

On this clonotype: One end of the junction fails to match germline, which may point to a read error. The chain uses TRBV15 and TRBJ2-5; D is perhaps TRBD1 or TRBD2 (5 bases each). Germline CDR1 and CDR2: LNHNV and YYDKDF (reference sequence). The CDR3 runs 13 residues. The CDR3 loop is CAASRDRDPGQYF. The CDR3 nucleotides are TGTGCCGCCAGCAGAGATCGGGACCCCGGGCAGTACTTC.

The chain uses TRBV29-1 and TRBJ2-2; 8 nucleotides agree with TRBD2. This CDR3 contains 15 residues. Germline lookup yields CDR1 SQVTM and CDR2 ANQGSEA. The V and J ends lost 4 bases and 2 bases, in that order; junction bases with no gene match: 6. The CDR3 bases are TGCAGCGTTGGAGCACTAGCGGATAACACCGGGGAGCTGTTTTTT. This sequence encodes CSVGALADNTGELFF.

CDR3 residues: CSAPVVPEQGDEQFF. CDR3 nucleotide sequence: TGCAGCGCTCCGGTGGTCCCAGAACAGGGTGATGAGCAGTTCTTC. The rearrangement uses TRBV29-1 and TRBJ2-1, with a tentative D call TRBD1 (6 bases). CDR1 is SQVTM, CDR2 ANQGSEA, per germline. The germline V and J ends were trimmed by 7 bases and 8 bases, with 24 bases remaining between them. The CDR3 loop spans 15 amino acids.

The chain has TRBV27 and TRBJ2-7; no definite D call. Looked up from germline, CDR1 is MNHEY and CDR2 is SMNVEV (reference sequence). The V gene lost 9 bases and the J gene lost 2 bases, with 17 bases spanning the gap. The CDR3 covers 14 residues. CDR3: CASQSFPSPYEQYF. The CDR3 coding sequence is TGTGCCAGTCAATCCTTCCCTAGTCCCTACGAGCAGTACTTC.

To note about this clonotype: It may be a read error: a sequence one base away is much more abundant. The rearrangement links TRBV7-2 to TRBJ2-1; 10 bases are shared with TRBD2. Gene TRBJ2-7 matches the end of the DNA better, so the J call may be wrong. The length of the CDR3 is 15 residues. In germline, CDR1 is SGHTA, CDR2 FQGNSA. CDR3: CASSLVAGGHNEQYF. The CDR3 DNA is TGTGCCAGCAGCTTAGTAGCGGGGGGACACAATGAGCAGTACTTC.

The V gene is TRBV20-1, the J gene TRBJ1-5; no clear D gene. The CDR3 is made up of 11 amino acids. The V gene lost 4 bases and the J gene lost 1 base, with 2 bases spanning the gap. CDR1 is DFQATT, CDR2 SNEGSKA, per germline (reference sequence). CDR3 nucleotides: TGCAGTGCTACCAGCAATCAGCCCCAGCATTTT. Its protein is CSATSNQPQHF.

This clonotype came up many times. The gene calls are TRBV6-2 or TRBV6-3 and TRBJ2-1; 8 bases match TRBD2. V trimming: 1 base; J trimming: 7 bases; junction bases outside the gene matches: 3. The germline V gene has CDR1 MNHEY and CDR2 SVGEGT. The CDR3 extends over 14 amino acids. The CDR3 loop is CASSYLRGDNEQFF. The CDR3 DNA sequence: TGTGCCAGCAGTTACTTGCGGGGGGATAATGAGCAGTTCTTC.

In its sample, this clonotype was seen a few times. The chain's CDR3 is CASTSQGPRQFF. Here the CDR3 DNA reads TGTGCCAGCACAAGTCAGGGGCCTAGGCAGTTCTTC. The chain joins TRBV11-2 to TRBJ2-1; D perhaps matches TRBD1 (6 bases). CDR3 length: 12 amino acids. Trimming shortened V by 7 bases and J by 12 bases, and 16 bases separated the two germline ends. Germline V gene lookup returns CDR1 SGHAT and CDR2 FQNNGV. The whole variable domain, remainder taken from reference TRBV11-2 and TRBJ2-1, is EAGVAQSPRYKIIEKRQSVAFWCNPISGHATLYWYQQILGQGPKLLIQFQNNGVVDDSQLPKDRFSAERLKGVDSTLKIQPAKLEDSAVYLCASTSQGPRQFFGPGTRLTVL.

The chain has TRBV7-3 and TRBJ1-1, with D uncertain. V gave up 1 base and J gave up 8 bases, with 5 bases separating them. The length of the CDR3 is 11 residues. Germline lookup yields CDR1 SGHTA and CDR2 FQGTGA. The CDR3 here is CASSLMREAFF. CDR3 DNA sequence: TGTGCCAGCAGCTTAATGAGGGAAGCTTTCTTT.

This clonotype came up many times. The rearrangement links TRBV12-3 or TRBV12-4 to TRBJ2-3; 10 positions agree with TRBD2. This CDR3 region has 15 residues. V dropped 8 bases and J dropped 2; count of bases not matched to a gene: 7. The DNA of the CDR3 is TGTGCCAGCTCCAGACTAGCGGGTCCCACAGATACGCAGTATTTT. This codes for CASSRLAGPTDTQYF.